The 23 T cell receptor beta chains listed next were all sequenced from one sample in a study of blood T cell repertoires in COVID-19. This table comes from immunoSEQ multiplex PCR, and its TCRdb copy is limited to in-frame clones, with some not included. The data hold fewer than 250,000 clones, with about 88% observed a single time. The sample taken for sequencing was peripheral blood. The receptors stem from a man aged 40-55 years with acute or convalescent COVID-19.

Regarding this clone: Distinct nucleotide sequences in the sample also encode this CDR3. The chain joins TRBV18 to TRBJ1-2; TRBD1 matches 8 bases. The CDR3 extends over 14 amino acids. The germline V gene has CDR1 KGHSH and CDR2 LQKENI. Trimming took 3 bases from V and 3 from J; bases not matched to a gene: 3. CDR3 residues: CASSPLDRDYGYTF. CDR3 bases: TGTGCCAGCTCACCCCTGGACAGGGACTATGGCTACACCTTC.

The rearrangement uses TRBV19 and TRBJ1-5, with a weak D call TRBD1 (5 bases). Per germline, CDR1 LNHDA and CDR2 SQIVND (reference sequence). The CDR3 runs 13 residues. The germline V and J ends were trimmed by 9 bases and 7 bases, with 16 bases remaining between them. The chain's CDR3 is CASQDRSGQPQHF. CDR3 in DNA: TGTGCCAGCCAAGACAGAAGCGGGCAGCCCCAGCATTTT.

The CDR3 DNA reads as TGCAGCGTTGGAGGGGTAGGACGTAGGGGGCAATACAATGAGCAGTTCTTC. Protein product: CSVGGVGRRGQYNEQFF. This chain joins TRBV29-1 and TRBJ2-1; 7 bases agree with TRBD1. CDR1 and CDR2 (germline): SQVTM, ANQGSEA. V lost 4 bases to trimming and J lost 4 bases; unmatched junction nucleotides: 16. The CDR3 spans 17 residues.

V usage is TRBV6-1 and J usage is TRBJ1-5; TRBD1 matches 8 bases. The CDR3 consists of 16 residues. Germline-derived CDR1 and CDR2 are MNHNS and SASEGT. The J segment lost 3 bases and the V segment lost 4 bases, leaving 8 bases of the junction unmatched. CDR3 residues: CASSAIDRGANQPQHF. In nucleotides, the CDR3 is TGTGCCAGCAGTGCTATTGACAGGGGTGCCAATCAGCCCCAGCATTTT.

This clone showed up just a few times. The genes are TRBV3-1 (or the pseudogene TRBV3-2) and TRBJ1-4; the match to TRBD1 covers 7 bases. V lost 6 bases and J lost 8; bases outside the gene matches: 9. This CDR3 has 14 residues. Germline CDR1 reads LGHDT; CDR2 reads YNNKEL (reference sequence). The CDR3 DNA reads TGTGCCAGCAGTCCTGGACAGGATTACGAAAAACTGTTTTTT. As protein: CASSPGQDYEKLFF.

The chain joins TRBV27 to TRBJ2-5, with a weak D call TRBD2 (7 bases). The CDR3 is 15 amino acids. Germline-derived CDR1 and CDR2 are MNHEY and SMNVEV (reference sequence). V lost 6 bases and J lost 2, with 16 bases in between. In nucleotides, the CDR3 is TGTGCCAGCAGGGACCGGGGGGCGCTACAAGAGACCCAGTACTTC. Residues: CASRDRGALQETQYF.

The chain joins TRBV7-9 to TRBJ2-7, with a weak D call TRBD1 (5 bases). Trimming stripped 1 base from V and 3 bases from J, with 10 bases between. The CDR3 consists of 14 residues. Germline assignment: CDR1 SEHNR and CDR2 FQNEAQ (reference sequence). The CDR3 DNA follows: TGTGCCAGCAGCTTAGGACAGATCAGCTACGAGCAGTACTTC. This translates into CASSLGQISYEQYF.

The chain's CDR3 is CASSPRWGQVGGNYGYTF. CDR3 in DNA: TGTGCCAGCAGCCCCAGGTGGGGTCAAGTAGGGGGAAACTATGGCTACACCTTC. J is TRBJ1-2 and V is TRBV5-8; perhaps TRBD1 as D (6 bases). From germline, CDR1 is SGHTS and CDR2 YDEGEE. Trimming left V 4 bases short and J 2 bases short, with 24 bases between. This CDR3 region has 18 residues.

This clone was detected a few times. The chain couples TRBV2 to TRBJ1-1; D is unclear. Germline V gene lookup returns CDR1 SNHLY and CDR2 FYNNEI. The CDR3 runs 13 residues. The ends were cut back, 5 bases at V and 1 base at J, with 8 bases in the middle. The CDR3 protein is CASSPQANTEAFF. Written as DNA, the CDR3 is TGTGCCAGCAGTCCCCAGGCGAACACTGAAGCTTTCTTT.

V usage is TRBV23-1 and J usage is TRBJ1-4; the match to TRBD1 covers 9 bases. TRBV23-1 is placed among ORFs of uncertain function. Trimming removed 7 bases from V and 8 bases from J; junction bases left unmatched: 5. The length of the CDR3 is 13 residues. DNA of the CDR3: TGCGCCAGCAACTGGACAGGGGACGAAAAACTGTTTTTT. Amino acids: CASNWTGDEKLFF.

CDR3 DNA: TGTGCCAGCAGCCCCCCCGGGACTAGAAAAAACGAGCAGTACTTC. Amino acid sequence: CASSPPGTRKNEQYF. The rearrangement joins TRBV7-2 to TRBJ2-7, with 8 positions matching TRBD2. CDR3 length: 15 residues. The V gene end was trimmed by 5 bases and the J gene end by 5 bases; junction bases not matched to a gene: 11. Per the germline V gene, CDR1 is SGHTA and CDR2 is FQGNSA.

The V and J genes are TRBV3-1 (or the pseudogene TRBV3-2) and TRBJ1-6, with D possibly matching TRBD1 (6 bases). CDR1 LGHDT and CDR2 YNNKEL come from the germline V gene (reference sequence). The CDR3 contains 16 residues. With 0 bases removed from V and 9 bases from J, the gap between germline ends came to 15 bases. The CDR3 bases are TGTGCCAGCAGCCAAGAGGGGGCAGGGGCTAGTTCACCCCTCCACTTT. Encoded protein: CASSQEGAGASSPLHF.

V and J are TRBV5-4 and TRBJ1-1; unclear D gene. The V gene lost 4 bases and the J gene lost 3 bases, with 16 bases spanning the gap. CDR1 is SGHNT, CDR2 YYREEE, per germline (reference sequence). CDR3 length: 15 amino acids. The CDR3 DNA sequence: TGTGCCAGCAGCCCGGAACCGTCTCGGGACACTGAAGCTTTCTTT. The encoded protein is CASSPEPSRDTEAFF. The whole variable domain, filled in from reference TRBV5-4 and TRBJ1-1, reads ETGVTQSPTHLIKTRGQQVTLRCSSQSGHNTVSWYQQALGQGPQFIFQYYREEENGRGNFPPRFSGLQFPNYSSELNVNALELDDSALYLCASSPEPSRDTEAFFGQGTRLTVV.

The chain uses TRBV6-5 and TRBJ2-1; no clear D. This CDR3 has 11 residues. From germline, CDR1 is MNHEY and CDR2 SVGAGI. V was shortened by 6 bases and J by 8 bases, with 8 bases between the two germline ends. Here the CDR3 DNA reads TGTGCCAGCAGAGCAGGTGATGAGCAGTTCTTC. Translating it yields CASRAGDEQFF.

V is TRBV10-3 and J is TRBJ2-3; 7 bases align to TRBD1. Germline V CDR1 and CDR2: ENHRY, SYGVKD. The length of the CDR3 is 14 residues. Trimming cost V 5 bases and J 5 bases; bases outside gene matches: 7. The CDR3 sequence: CAISRGGAEDTQYF. The CDR3 region has the DNA TGTGCCATCAGTCGAGGGGGCGCGGAAGATACGCAGTATTTT.

V and J are TRBV11-2 and TRBJ1-1, with D possibly TRBD1 on 5 matching bases. Germline-derived CDR1 and CDR2 are SGHAT and FQNNGV. The V gene lost 5 bases and the J gene lost 5 bases, with 18 bases spanning the gap. CDR3 size: 15 residues. In DNA, the CDR3 is TGTGCCAGCAGCCTTCGAGGAGGGGCTGGGACTGAAGCTTTCTTT. It encodes CASSLRGGAGTEAFF. Full variable domain (outside the CDR3, taken from reference TRBV11-2 and TRBJ1-1): EAGVAQSPRYKIIEKRQSVAFWCNPISGHATLYWYQQILGQGPKLLIQFQNNGVVDDSQLPKDRFSAERLKGVDSTLKIQPAKLEDSAVYLCASSLRGGAGTEAFFGQGTRLTVV.

This clone came up once. J is TRBJ2-2 and V is TRBV7-3; perhaps TRBD1 as D (5 bases). Germline CDR1 and CDR2: SGHTA and FQGTGA. Trimming pared 2 bases from V and 1 base from J, leaving 11 bases between. This CDR3 has 16 amino acids. The CDR3 loop reads CASSLGLQGNTGELFF. CDR3 in DNA: TGTGCCAGCAGCTTAGGTTTGCAGGGGAACACCGGGGAGCTGTTTTTT.

The CDR3 DNA follows: TGTGCCAGCAGTGAAAACAGGGGAGCTTTCTTT. Protein: CASSENRGAFF. The V call is TRBV2, the J call TRBJ1-1, with 7 positions matching TRBD1. Per germline, CDR1 SNHLY and CDR2 FYNNEI. This CDR3 comprises 11 residues. Unmatched junction bases numbered 1, after V lost 2 bases and J lost 10 bases. Full variable domain (missing parts from reference TRBV2 and TRBJ1-1): EPEVTQTPSHQVTQMGQEVILRCVPISNHLYFYWYRQILGQKVEFLVSFYNNEISEKSEIFDDQFSVERPDGSNFTLKIRSTKLEDSAMYFCASSENRGAFFGQGTRLTVV.

The chain carries TRBV19 and TRBJ1-2; D is possibly TRBD1 (6 bases). In germline, CDR1 is LNHDA, CDR2 SQIVND (reference sequence). Trimming left V 5 bases short and J 5 bases short, with 12 bases between. The CDR3 sequence is 13 residues long. The CDR3 DNA reads TGTGCCAGTAGTGTTGACAGGCAGTATGGCTACACCTTC. Its translation is CASSVDRQYGYTF.

This clone was found a few times. This sequence joins TRBV5-6 and TRBJ1-1; unclear D gene. The ends were cut back, 6 bases at V and 4 bases at J, with 19 bases in the middle. Looked up from germline, CDR1 is SGHDT and CDR2 is YYEEEE. The CDR3 totals 15 residues. In DNA, the CDR3 is TGTGCCAGCACCAATCCCACGGACTGGGCCACTGAAGCTTTCTTT. Its translation is CASTNPTDWATEAFF.

J is TRBJ1-6 and V is TRBV11-1; perhaps TRBD1 as D (6 bases). Germline V gives CDR1 SGHAT, CDR2 FQDESV (reference sequence). CDR3 length equals 16 residues. V lost 5 bases and J 10 bases, leaving 21 bases between the germline ends. CDR3 DNA sequence: TGTGCCAGCAGCCTAGAAACAGGGATTGGAGGCTCACCCCTCCACTTT. It yields the protein CASSLETGIGGSPLHF.

This clone was seen a single time. This chain connects TRBV7-2 to TRBJ2-3; D is possibly TRBD1 (6 bases). Trimming shortened V by 4 bases and J by 5 bases, and 7 bases separated the two germline ends. Germline assignment: CDR1 SGHTA and CDR2 FQGNSA. The CDR3 is 12 residues long. The DNA of the CDR3 is TGTGCCAGCAGCTACAGGGTAGATACGCAGTATTTT. Its protein is CASSYRVDTQYF.

This rearrangement joins TRBV9 to TRBJ1-5; D unresolved. The germline V gene encodes CDR1 SGDLS and CDR2 YYNGEE. Trimming took off 0 bases at V and 3 bases at J, with 7 bases between the two ends. The CDR3 spans 14 residues. The chain's CDR3 is CASSVERFNQPQHF. In DNA form, the CDR3 reads TGTGCCAGCAGCGTAGAACGGTTCAATCAGCCCCAGCATTTT.